These 16 T cell receptor beta chains were sequenced from one sample in a study of a mutant IDH1 vaccine in newly diagnosed glioma. The method was immunoSEQ multiplex PCR; TCRdb's version includes in-frame clones alone and lacks a portion of them. Among some 38,000 clones, roughly 81% were seen once, and the ten largest hold 4.5% to 5.5%. Indicated time point: week 23, last vaccination. Mutant IDH1 20-mer peptide, at 300 ug, made up each vaccine dose, with topical imiquimod. For these TCRs, the target antigens are not known. Sequences were derived from PBMCs, sampled from a glioma patient whose treatment included an IDH1 peptide vaccine. The receptors were gathered from a man between 35 and 55 years old with glioma.

In DNA, the CDR3 is TGCGCCAGCAGCCCCGGACAGGGAGGGACTGAAGCTTTCTTT. Translation gives CASSPGQGGTEAFF. The rearrangement links TRBV4-3 to TRBJ1-1, with 8 bases fitting TRBD1. J lost 5 bases, V lost 4 bases, and 6 bases had no gene match. CDR3 length equals 14 residues. Germline CDR1 LGHNA, CDR2 YSLEER.

This chain uses TRBV30 with TRBJ2-7; D not resolved. The V end lost 1 base, the J end lost 5 bases, and 6 bases lay between the germline ends. The CDR3 contains 11 residues. CDR1 and CDR2 (germline): GTSNPN, SVGIG (reference sequence). The CDR3 protein is CAWSALDEQYF. DNA for the CDR3: TGTGCCTGGAGTGCCCTTGACGAGCAGTACTTC.

The chain recombines TRBV6-5 with TRBJ2-2; D is unresolved. This CDR3 has 13 amino acids. CDR1 is MNHEY, CDR2 SVGAGI, per germline. Trimming took off 9 bases at V and 7 bases at J, with 15 bases between the two ends. The CDR3 region is CASRHGAGGELFF. Here the CDR3 DNA reads TGTGCCAGTCGGCATGGCGCTGGCGGGGAGCTGTTTTTT.

This clone was detected once. CDR3 loop: CASSLGRPADTNTGELFF. In DNA, the CDR3 is TGTGCCAGCAGCTTAGGGCGCCCAGCGGATACGAACACCGGGGAGCTGTTTTTT. V usage is TRBV7-9 and J usage is TRBJ2-2, with TRBD2 as a possible D gene (5 bases). The germline V gene has CDR1 SEHNR and CDR2 FQNEAQ (reference sequence). Trimming removed 1 base from V and 0 bases from J, with 15 bases in between. The CDR3 extends over 18 amino acids.

V and J are TRBV27 and TRBJ2-7, with D hard to call. The CDR3 loop spans 13 amino acids. Trimming took 4 bases from V and 2 from J, leaving 9 bases between them. Germline CDR1 MNHEY, CDR2 SMNVEV (reference sequence). The CDR3 coding sequence is TGTGCCAGCAGTTATCGCCAGGCCTACGAGCAGTACTTC. This sequence encodes CASSYRQAYEQYF.

Written as DNA, the CDR3 is TGTGCCATCAGTGAGAGCAGGATTAACAATGAGCAGTTCTTC. Protein: CAISESRINNEQFF. The chain employs TRBV10-3 and TRBJ2-1; D ambiguous. Trimming removed 2 bases from V and 5 bases from J, with 10 bases in between. From germline, CDR1 is ENHRY and CDR2 SYGVKD. The CDR3 totals 14 residues.

J is TRBJ2-3 and V is TRBV10-1; the D call may be TRBD1 or TRBD2 (5 bases each). The V gene lost 8 bases and the J gene lost 6 bases, with 18 bases spanning the gap. CDR1 is WNHNN, CDR2 SYGVQD, per germline (reference sequence). The CDR3 sequence is 14 residues long. The CDR3: CASPEGRETDTQYF. The DNA for the CDR3 is TGCGCCAGCCCCGAGGGGAGAGAGACGGATACGCAGTATTTT.

J is TRBJ2-1 and V is TRBV2, with 9 bases identical to TRBD2. This CDR3 region has 15 residues. The V and J ends lost 6 bases and 0 bases, in that order; junction bases with no gene match: 3. Per germline, CDR1 SNHLY and CDR2 FYNNEI. The CDR3 nucleotides are TGTGCCAGCAGGATTAGCGGGAGCTCCTACAATGAGCAGTTCTTC. Amino acid sequence: CASRISGSSYNEQFF.

V usage is TRBV9 and J usage is TRBJ1-3; D not certain. The V gene lost 4 bases and the J gene lost 4 bases, with 9 bases spanning the gap. The CDR3 sequence is 13 residues long. Germline lookup yields CDR1 SGDLS and CDR2 YYNGEE. The CDR3: CASSSGSGNTIYF. The CDR3 DNA sequence: TGTGCCAGCAGCTCAGGATCCGGAAACACCATATATTTT.

V gene TRBV6-4 combines with J gene TRBJ2-3, with D possibly being TRBD2 (6 bases). The germline V and J ends were trimmed by 1 base and 6 bases, with 11 bases remaining between them. This CDR3 spans 14 amino acids. Germline V gene data show CDR1 as MRHNA and CDR2 as SNTAGT. The CDR3 reads CASSDWASADTQYF. In nucleotides, the CDR3 is TGTGCCAGCAGTGACTGGGCTAGCGCGGATACGCAGTATTTT.

This clone was recorded once. The V and J genes are TRBV4-3 and TRBJ2-1; 8 nucleotides agree with TRBD1. V gave up 4 bases and J gave up 6 bases; unmatched junction bases: 2. Germline CDR1 is LGHNA and CDR2 is YSLEER. The CDR3 is 13 amino acids. In nucleotides, the CDR3 is TGCGCCAGCAGCCTGGACAGGGTCAATGAGCAGTTCTTC. Translating gives CASSLDRVNEQFF.

The V and J genes are TRBV4-3 and TRBJ1-5; 8 bases agree with TRBD1. In germline, CDR1 is LGHNA, CDR2 YSLEER. This CDR3 contains 17 residues. V shed 0 bases and J 1 base; nucleotides not matched to a gene: 5. CDR3 nucleotide sequence: TGCGCCAGCAGCCAAGATAACAGGGGGGCGAGCAATCAGCCCCAGCATTTT. It codes for CASSQDNRGASNQPQHF.

The chain employs TRBV29-1 and TRBJ2-7, with D possibly TRBD1 on 6 matching bases. Germline CDR1 SQVTM, CDR2 ANQGSEA. V was clipped by 4 bases and J by 0 bases, with 10 bases between them. The CDR3 contains 13 residues. The DNA of the CDR3 is TGCAGCGTTGCTACAGGGTCCTCCTACGAGCAGTACTTC. This gives the protein CSVATGSSYEQYF.

The sample holds one count of this clone. The CDR3 nucleotides read TGTGCCAGCAGCTCCCCAGGCAGGGTGGACTATGGCTACACCTTC. Protein sequence: CASSSPGRVDYGYTF. The chain joins TRBV7-2 to TRBJ1-2; D may be TRBD1 (5 bases). CDR1 is SGHTA and CDR2 is FQGNSA in the germline V gene. The CDR3 length is 15 residues. V shed 4 bases and J shed 3 bases, with 15 bases lying between them.

This sequence joins TRBV5-8 and TRBJ2-7; D is unclear. V was pared by 1 base and J by 2 bases, with 7 bases between. The CDR3 loop spans 13 amino acids. Germline CDR1 reads SGHTS; CDR2 reads YDEGEE. The CDR3 protein is CASSLIIPYEQYF. The CDR3 DNA sequence: TGTGCCAGCAGCTTGATTATTCCCTACGAGCAGTACTTC.

This sequence joins TRBV28 and TRBJ2-6; tentatively, D is TRBD1 or TRBD2 (5 bases each). The CDR3 loop spans 17 amino acids. The germline V gene has CDR1 MDHEN and CDR2 SYDVKM. The ends were cut back, 6 bases at V and 0 bases at J, with 15 bases in the middle. This chain's CDR3 is CASRSLGATSGANVLTF. In nucleotides, the CDR3 is TGTGCCAGCAGGTCCCTCGGGGCCACCTCTGGGGCCAACGTCCTGACTTTC.